Given below is one T cell receptor (beta chain) in context. The target of this receptor is not known. Nothing much larger sits one base from this clone, and base qualities are not available. Other DNA variants within this sample encode the same CDR3. The data derive from a study of cytomegalovirus exposure and HLA in healthy donors (dated by TCRdb to the late 2010s). Describing the broader study: A later analysis indicated that the 110 or so validation repertoires were generated on the platform also employed for the 700 or so repertoires of the first cohort. The study aimed to test whether cataloging public T cell receptors could reveal signatures of past pathogen exposure. Besides the first cohort of roughly 660 subjects, a separate validation cohort made up of 120 different subjects was used. To predict cytomegalovirus infection status, the study combined high-throughput TCR immunosequencing, statistical association of individual TCRs with disease status, and machine learning. Broad study findings and their caveats: Three of the identified cytomegalovirus-associated TCR beta chains were confirmed in vitro to be specific for cytomegalovirus antigens. The classifier was reported to diagnose cytomegalovirus status with high specificity and sensitivity in both the original and validation cohorts. A later analysis had no HLA typing for the validation cohort, so co-occurrence there was scored across all 110 or so repertoires. According to the authors, the approach could potentially be generalized to other disease states and immunological phenotypes. A later analysis found that TCRs clustered in the first cohort also tended to co-occur in the 95 to 150 validation repertoires, with roughly 95% of cluster scores above 0. While some public TCRs were present in many individuals, most TCR sequences turned up only very rarely across donors. A total of fewer than 200 TCR beta chains were listed by the study as associated with cytomegalovirus.

The junction shows trimming of 0 bases on V and 3 bases on J, plus 9 bases between the germline ends. From the cysteine through the phenylalanine, the CDR3 covers 14 amino acids. Just CDR3 DNA is preserved here, 42 bases in frame from base 1. CDR1 and CDR2 are drawn from the germline V gene: SGHTA, FQGNSA. Library creation used the immunoSEQ multiplex PCR assay. The authors' pipeline ran thus. A statistical classification framework was built for diagnosing cytomegalovirus status from the catalog of TCR beta chain sequences. TCRdb holds this immuneACCESS table with in-frame rearrangements only. Some clones are missing; in checked studies, unresolved V genes explain under half, and the rest has no known cause. V and J calls and clone size are copied from that table; D and trimming were computed from the DNA. Counted in this sample were 250,000 to 400,000 clones; around 87% of them appeared once. The ten largest clones represent roughly 1.2% of the sample.

Donors formed part of the validation cohort, which comprised over a hundred subjects and was distinct from the first cohort of under 850 subjects. The receptor chain draws on TRBV7-2 and TRBJ2-7; TRBD1 might be the D gene, on 5 matching bases. The sequenced sample was PBMCs. The sequence came from a woman aged 25-40 years in good health and CMV-seropositive. The nucleotide sequence reads as follows: TGTGCCAGCAGCTTAGCGGCAGGGAACTACGAGCAGTACTTC. This yields the protein CASSLAAGNYEQYF.